This passage covers 16 T cell receptor beta chains from one sample sequenced in a study of beta chain features in type 1 diabetes. The study reverse transcribed the entire isolated RNA, so it sequenced expressed TCRB transcripts. TCRdb's copy holds only in-frame clones and misses some; the assay was immunoSEQ multiplex PCR. Of about 53,000 clones in the sample, 52% were seen once. These TCRs are of unknown antigen specificity. Study-wide points: Patients with Type 1 diabetes showed moderately but significantly shorter TCRB CDR3s in all four CD4+ subsets.

Material: Tregs from blood. The receptors were gathered from a woman aged 40 to 50 with type 1 diabetes.

The chain joins TRBV18 to TRBJ1-1; D unclear. Between the trimmed V and J ends, which lost 1 base and 3 bases, there was a span of 12 bases. This CDR3 comprises 15 residues. In germline, CDR1 is KGHSH, CDR2 LQKENI. CDR3 loop: CASSPQGGSDTEAFF. Written as DNA, the CDR3 is TGTGCCAGCTCACCACAGGGAGGCAGTGACACTGAAGCTTTCTTT.

The V call is TRBV18, the J call TRBJ1-5; TRBD1 aligns across 8 bases. Looked up from germline, CDR1 is KGHSH and CDR2 is LQKENI. This CDR3 is 15 amino acids long. J lost 2 bases, V lost 2 bases, and 2 bases had no gene match. The CDR3 coding sequence is TGTGCCAGCTCACCAAGACAGGGGCGCAATCAGCCCCAGCATTTT. It is translated as CASSPRQGRNQPQHF.

This clone was detected only a few times. The chain carries TRBV18 and TRBJ1-1; 10 bases are a match to TRBD1. With 3 bases clipped from V and 1 base from J, the junction kept 2 bases outside the gene matches. CDR3 size: 15 residues. The germline CDR1 and CDR2 sequences are KGHSH and LQKENI. The CDR3 DNA reads as TGTGCCAGCTCACCGGACAGGGGGAGGAACACTGAAGCTTTCTTT. As protein: CASSPDRGRNTEAFF.

The CDR3 DNA is TGTGCCAGCAGCTTTCTAGCGGGAGTTAGGAATGAGCAGTTCTTC. This gives the protein CASSFLAGVRNEQFF. The V gene is TRBV7-6, the J gene TRBJ2-1; TRBD2 matches 10 bases. The ends lost 3 bases at V and 7 bases at J; junction bases unmatched: 6. The CDR3 totals 15 residues. Per the germline V gene, CDR1 is SGHVS and CDR2 is FNYEAQ. The variable domain in full, with the rest retrieved from reference TRBV7-6 and TRBJ2-1, is GAGVSQSPRYKVTKRGQDVALRCDPISGHVSLYWYRQALGQGPEFLTYFNYEAQQDKSGLPNDRFSAERPEGSISTLTIQRTEQRDSAMYRCASSFLAGVRNEQFFGPGTRLTVL.

This clone was found a few times. This rearrangement joins TRBV25-1 to TRBJ1-2; 9 nucleotides match TRBD1. The CDR3 consists of 15 residues. With V trimmed by 9 bases and J by 8 bases, 16 bases remained unmatched. Germline-derived CDR1 and CDR2 are MGHDK and SYGVNS. CDR3 DNA: TGTGCCAGTATCTCCGGGACAGGGACGGTTGGGGGCTACACCTTC. Translation: CASISGTGTVGGYTF.

The CDR3 DNA reads TGTGCCTGGAGTGGAGGGCTAGCGGGGGCCAATGAGCAGTTCTTC. Translation: CAWSGGLAGANEQFF. The chain recombines TRBV30 with TRBJ2-1; TRBD2 aligns across 10 bases. Per the germline V gene, CDR1 is GTSNPN and CDR2 is SVGIG (reference sequence). Trimming cost V 1 base and J 6 bases; bases outside gene matches: 6. The CDR3 sequence is 15 residues long. The complete variable domain, with remaining parts taken from reference TRBV30 and TRBJ2-1, reads SQTIHQWPATLVQPVGSPLSLECTVEGTSNPNLYWYRQAAGRGLQLLFYSVGIGQISSEVPQNLSASRPQDRQFILSSKKLLLSDSGFYLCAWSGGLAGANEQFFGPGTRLTVL.

There are a few counts of this clone. V usage is TRBV7-2 and J usage is TRBJ2-5, with TRBD2 as a possible D gene (5 bases). CDR1 is SGHTA and CDR2 is FQGNSA in the germline V gene. The CDR3 length is 15 residues. V shed 0 bases and J shed 5 bases, with 13 bases lying between them. The CDR3 DNA sequence: TGTGCCAGCAGCTTAGCAGACGGCGGGTGGGAGACCCAGTACTTC. Translated, it gives CASSLADGGWETQYF.

This sequence joins TRBV2 and TRBJ2-1; 7 positions agree with TRBD1. V lost 6 bases to trimming and J lost 6 bases; unmatched junction nucleotides: 8. CDR1 is SNHLY and CDR2 is FYNNEI in the germline V gene. CDR3 length: 14 residues. CDR3 residues: CASRMTGIGNEQFF. The CDR3, as DNA: TGTGCCAGCAGAATGACAGGGATAGGCAATGAGCAGTTCTTC.

The chain employs TRBV4-3 and TRBJ1-2, with D hard to call. CDR1 is LGHNA, CDR2 YSLEER, per germline. The CDR3 sequence is 14 residues long. V lost 5 bases to trimming and J lost 2 bases, with 12 bases between them. CDR3 DNA sequence: TGCGCCAGCAGCTATGGGCAGCCGAACTATGGCTACACCTTC. This encodes CASSYGQPNYGYTF.

This clone has a handful of counts. The chain employs TRBV28 and TRBJ2-2, with D possibly matching TRBD2 (5 bases). Trimming pared 5 bases from V and 7 bases from J, leaving 20 bases between. There are 16 residues in the CDR3. Germline CDR1 MDHEN, CDR2 SYDVKM. CDR3 sequence: CASSPNSAMVGGELFF. CDR3 in DNA: TGTGCCAGCAGTCCCAATAGCGCGATGGTTGGCGGGGAGCTGTTTTTT.

This clone was observed once. The V gene is TRBV7-2, the J gene TRBJ2-5, with a tentative D call TRBD2 (6 bases). CDR1 SGHTA and CDR2 FQGNSA come from the germline V gene. V shed 5 bases and J shed 7 bases, with 14 bases lying between them. The CDR3 is 13 amino acids. CDR3 sequence reads: CASSPLGGRTQYF. CDR3 nucleotides: TGTGCCAGCAGCCCCCTGGGGGGAAGGACCCAGTACTTC.

The V and J genes are TRBV28 and TRBJ2-1, with 16 positions matching TRBD2. The CDR3 contains 19 residues. J lost 9 bases, V lost 4 bases, and 15 bases had no gene match. CDR1 MDHEN and CDR2 SYDVKM come from the germline V gene. CDR3 region: CASSSLRGLAGGRHGEQFF. CDR3 nucleotide sequence: TGTGCCAGCAGTTCTTTACGGGGACTAGCGGGAGGGCGACATGGTGAGCAGTTCTTC.

The sample holds a few counts of this clone. The genes are TRBV7-2 and TRBJ2-2; maybe TRBD1 (6 bases). CDR1 and CDR2 from the germline V gene are SGHTA and FQGNSA. The CDR3 spans 16 residues. V was clipped by 4 bases and J by 0 bases, with 12 bases between them. The CDR3 sequence is CASSSDRRSNTGELFF. Here the CDR3 DNA reads TGTGCCAGCAGCTCCGACAGGCGTTCGAACACCGGGGAGCTGTTTTTT.

This clone was seen a few times. The CDR3 sequence: CASTFGGGHNYNEQFF. CDR3 bases: TGTGCCAGCACCTTTGGGGGGGGACACAACTACAATGAGCAGTTCTTC. The V gene is TRBV7-6, the J gene TRBJ2-1, with D tentatively TRBD2 (7 bases). CDR3 size: 16 residues. The V end was cut by 7 bases, the J end by 3 bases, with 19 bases between. The germline V gene has CDR1 SGHVS and CDR2 FNYEAQ.

The chain links TRBV30 to TRBJ2-3; 7 nucleotides agree with TRBD2. The germline V gene has CDR1 GTSNPN and CDR2 SVGIG (reference sequence). Germline trimming cut 2 bases from V and 1 base from J; bases unmatched to any gene: 3. The CDR3 consists of 14 residues. The CDR3 sequence: CAWSRGGRTDTQYF. Here the CDR3 DNA reads TGTGCCTGGAGTCGCGGGGGACGCACAGATACGCAGTATTTT.

The sample holds a few counts of this clone. CDR3 amino acids: CASSLAWGDTEAFF. CDR3 nucleotide sequence: TGCGCCAGCAGCTTGGCCTGGGGAGATACTGAAGCTTTCTTT. The rearrangement uses TRBV5-1 and TRBJ1-1; D uncertain. CDR1 SGHRS and CDR2 YFSETQ come from the germline V gene. This CDR3 has 14 residues. Between the trimmed V and J ends, which lost 0 bases and 5 bases, there was a span of 11 bases.